One and the same sample provided the 25 T cell receptor beta chains below, sequenced in a study of T cells in Graves' hyperthyroidism and ophthalmopathy. RNA transcripts provided the source from which TCR beta CDR3 regions were amplified. The TCR CDR3 first-round RT-PCR relied on the HTBI primer set. In TCRdb, the multiplex PCR reads were re-called with MiXCR into one record per CDR3 protein. The sample includes 150,000 to 200,000 distinct CDR3 sequences, about 15% of them seen just once. The sample was blood. The receptor source for this set is a woman aged 50 to 65 with Graves' hyperthyroidism.

The sample holds many counts of this clonotype. The chain employs TRBV11-2 and TRBJ2-3, with a tentative D call TRBD2 (6 bases). Looked up from germline, CDR1 is SGHAT and CDR2 is FQNNGV. This CDR3 has 15 residues. Trimming took off 1 base at V and 0 bases at J, with 8 bases between the two ends. The CDR3 reads CASSLGGTSTDTQYF. DNA for the CDR3: TGTGCCAGCAGCTTAGGGGGGACTAGCACAGATACGCAGTATTTT.

This clonotype was counted at least ten times. The chain carries TRBV14 and TRBJ2-7; D gene ambiguous. This CDR3 has 14 amino acids. With 0 bases removed from V and 4 bases from J, the gap between germline ends came to 10 bases. The germline V gene has CDR1 SGHDN and CDR2 FVKESK. In DNA, the CDR3 is TGTGCCAGCAGCCAAGATGGACGGCGATACGAGCAGTACTTC. Translation: CASSQDGRRYEQYF.

This clonotype was observed many times. This chain uses TRBV6-5 with TRBJ1-1; the D gene is possibly TRBD1 (5 bases). This CDR3 has 13 amino acids. Trimming removed 2 bases at V and 11 bases at J, with 15 bases between. From germline, CDR1 is MNHEY and CDR2 SVGAGI. In DNA, the CDR3 is TGTGCCAGCAGTTACCCGATAACGGGACGGGCTTTCTTT. Translation: CASSYPITGRAFF.

In this sample, this clonotype turned up many times. V is TRBV9 and J is TRBJ2-7, with D tentatively TRBD2 (5 bases). V shed 4 bases and J shed 7 bases, with 15 bases lying between them. The CDR3 consists of 13 residues. CDR1 and CDR2 from the germline V gene are SGDLS and YYNGEE. This CDR3 is CASSPYLSGEQYF. CDR3 coding DNA: TGTGCCAGCAGCCCATACCTCAGCGGTGAGCAGTACTTC.

This clonotype was counted ten times or more. The V call is TRBV7-9, the J call TRBJ1-1; D is uncertain. CDR3 length: 11 amino acids. Germline values: CDR1 SEHNR, CDR2 FQNEAQ (reference sequence). V gave up 6 bases and J gave up 2 bases, with 4 bases separating them. The CDR3 sequence is CASRDNTEAFF. Here the CDR3 DNA reads TGTGCCAGCAGAGATAACACTGAAGCTTTCTTT.

This clonotype was counted ten times or more. This sequence joins TRBV11-2 and TRBJ2-1; 8 bases map to TRBD2. CDR3 size: 17 residues. CDR1 SGHAT and CDR2 FQNNGV come from the germline V gene. V shed 1 base, J shed 2 bases, and the junction held 7 bases outside the gene matches. CDR3 DNA sequence: TGTGCCAGCAGCTTAGGTTGGGCGGGGGGACCCTACAATGAGCAGTTCTTC. Encoded protein: CASSLGWAGGPYNEQFF.

This clonotype has only a few counts. The J gene is TRBJ2-7, the V gene TRBV7-2; 9 bases agree with TRBD2. J gave up 3 bases and V 4 bases, and 10 bases lay outside the gene matches. The length of the CDR3 is 16 residues. Germline V gene lookup returns CDR1 SGHTA and CDR2 FQGNSA. CDR3 in amino acids: CASSSWGVAGDYEQYF. In DNA, the CDR3 is TGTGCCAGCAGCTCATGGGGGGTAGCGGGGGACTACGAGCAGTACTTC.

This clonotype was detected many times. J is TRBJ2-7 and V is TRBV3-1, with a tentative D call TRBD2 (5 bases). This CDR3 has 18 residues. The germline V gene has CDR1 LGHDT and CDR2 YNNKEL (reference sequence). V was cut by 2 bases and J by 3 bases, with 23 bases left in between. The CDR3 DNA follows: TGTGCCAGCAGCCAATGGGGAGACTCGAACTTTCGGGACTACGAGCAGTACTTC. This encodes CASSQWGDSNFRDYEQYF.

This clonotype showed up many times. The V call is TRBV6-6, the J call TRBJ2-2; D not certain. CDR3 length: 15 residues. In germline, CDR1 is MNHNY, CDR2 SVGAGI (reference sequence). Trimming took off 2 bases at V and 1 base at J, with 8 bases between the two ends. Written as DNA, the CDR3 is TGTGCCAGCAGTTACACGGATTTGAACACCGGGGAGCTGTTTTTT. Its protein is CASSYTDLNTGELFF.

At least ten counts were recorded for this clonotype. This sequence joins TRBV27 and TRBJ1-1; D is undetermined. V was cut by 6 bases and J by 2 bases, with 19 bases left in between. The CDR3 has 16 amino acids. Per the germline V gene, CDR1 is MNHEY and CDR2 is SMNVEV (reference sequence). CDR3 DNA: TGTGCCAGCAGAACCAATACGCGCAGTTTCAACACTGAAGCTTTCTTT. Its translation: CASRTNTRSFNTEAFF.

This clonotype has ten or more counts. The chain joins TRBV28 to TRBJ1-4; no clear D gene. This CDR3 has 13 amino acids. Trimming shortened V by 2 bases and J by 3 bases, and 4 bases separated the two germline ends. Germline-derived CDR1 and CDR2 are MDHEN and SYDVKM. The CDR3 nucleotides are TGTGCCAGCAGTTTACTCCCTAATGAAAAACTGTTTTTT. Protein product: CASSLLPNEKLFF.

This clonotype was seen ten or more times. The chain joins TRBV20-1 to TRBJ1-6, with a possible D match to TRBD1 (6 bases). The CDR3 totals 13 residues. Trimming took 6 bases from V and 9 from J, leaving 15 bases between them. CDR1 is DFQATT and CDR2 is SNEGSKA in the germline V gene (reference sequence). The CDR3 sequence is CSAQQGTSSPLHF. In DNA, the CDR3 is TGCAGTGCGCAACAGGGTACGAGTTCACCCCTCCACTTT.

This clonotype was seen many times. V is TRBV2 and J is TRBJ2-3; maybe TRBD1 (5 bases). Germline V gene sequence: CDR1 SNHLY, CDR2 FYNNEI. This CDR3 is built from 14 residues. The V end lost 7 bases, the J end lost 0 bases, and 11 bases lay between the germline ends. CDR3 bases: TGTGCCAGCATCCAATCAGGGAGCACAGATACGCAGTATTTT. This gives the protein CASIQSGSTDTQYF.

J is TRBJ2-7 and V is TRBV4-3; either TRBD1 or TRBD2 may fit D (5 bases each). The CDR3 covers 14 residues. V was trimmed by 3 bases and J by 5 bases, leaving 14 bases between them. CDR1 LGHNA and CDR2 YSLEER come from the germline V gene. The CDR3 sequence is CASSQGPLEDEQYF. In DNA, the CDR3 is TGCGCCAGCAGCCAGGGACCGCTCGAGGACGAGCAGTACTTC.

With respect to this clonotype: A read error is possible here, since a much larger clone lies one base away. The chain has TRBV5-1 and TRBJ2-3, with TRBD2 matching over 7 bases. The CDR3 is 15 amino acids. J gave up 5 bases and V 5 bases, and 11 bases lay outside the gene matches. Per germline, CDR1 SGHRS and CDR2 YFSETQ. The DNA of the CDR3 is TGCGCCAGCAGTCCGACGGTGGGGGGGAGAGATACGCAGTATTTT. Translation: CASSPTVGGRDTQYF.

This sequence joins TRBV28 and TRBJ2-3; unclear D gene. CDR1 is MDHEN and CDR2 is SYDVKM in the germline V gene. Trimming took off 6 bases at V and 9 bases at J, with 13 bases between the two ends. The CDR3 runs to 12 residues. Here the CDR3 DNA reads TGTGCCAGCAGCACCCCAGTAGCCACGCAGTATTTT. Translating it yields CASSTPVATQYF. The variable domain in full, with the rest retrieved from reference TRBV28 and TRBJ2-3, is DVKVTQSSRYLVKRTGEKVFLECVQDMDHENMFWYRQDPGLGLRLIYFSYDVKMKEKGDIPEGYSVSREKKERFSLILESASTNQTSMYLCASSTPVATQYFGPGTRLTVL.

At least ten counts were recorded for this clonotype. The chain is built from TRBV5-1 and TRBJ1-5, with 7 bases fitting TRBD1. The V and J ends lost 4 bases and 2 bases, in that order; junction bases with no gene match: 6. The CDR3 has 15 amino acids. The germline V gene has CDR1 SGHRS and CDR2 YFSETQ. Here the CDR3 reads CASSPEGAGNQPQHF. As DNA, the CDR3 is TGCGCCAGCAGCCCCGAGGGGGCGGGCAATCAGCCCCAGCATTTT. The full variable domain, its missing parts supplied by reference TRBV5-1 and TRBJ1-5, is KAGVTQTPRYLIKTRGQQVTLSCSPISGHRSVSWYQQTPGQGLQFLFEYFSETQRNKGNFPGRFSGRQFSNSRSEMNVSTLELGDSALYLCASSPEGAGNQPQHFGDGTRLSIL.

Written as DNA, the CDR3 is TGTGCCAGCAGCCCCTGGGACTTTAGCTCCTACGAGCAGTACTTC. It specifies CASSPWDFSSYEQYF. The gene calls are TRBV7-6 and TRBJ2-7; a possible D gene is TRBD2 (6 bases). CDR1 is SGHVS, CDR2 FNYEAQ, per germline. The CDR3 consists of 15 residues. Trimming left V 5 bases short and J 0 bases short, with 14 bases between.

The genes are TRBV19 and TRBJ2-1, with 8 positions matching TRBD2. This CDR3 spans 16 amino acids. J was trimmed by 0 bases and V by 4 bases; bases with no gene match: 5. Germline V gene sequence: CDR1 LNHDA, CDR2 SQIVND (reference sequence). The CDR3 nucleotides read TGTGCCAGTAGTACGCGGGGGGCTCGCTCCTACAATGAGCAGTTCTTC. Its translation is CASSTRGARSYNEQFF.

This clonotype was seen many times. This chain links TRBV20-1 with TRBJ1-5; no clear D. This CDR3 region has 12 residues. Germline-derived CDR1 and CDR2 are DFQATT and SNEGSKA (reference sequence). V was clipped by 5 bases and J by 3 bases, with 8 bases between them. The DNA for the CDR3 is TGCAGTGCTTCAAAATCCAATCAGCCCCAGCATTTT. It specifies CSASKSNQPQHF.

This clonotype was seen only a few times. The genes are TRBV29-1 and TRBJ2-2; D not certain. Deletions cut 4 bases from V and 6 bases from J, with 6 bases between. CDR1 and CDR2 (germline): SQVTM, ANQGSEA. There are 11 residues in the CDR3. CDR3 protein: CSVGGSGELFF. As DNA, the CDR3 is TGCAGCGTTGGGGGATCCGGGGAGCTGTTTTTT.

The chain joins TRBV5-4 to TRBJ1-1; D might be TRBD1 (5 bases). The CDR3 contains 16 residues. V gave up 4 bases and J gave up 0 bases, with 16 bases separating them. Germline V lookup: CDR1 SGHNT, CDR2 YYREEE (reference sequence). The DNA for the CDR3 is TGTGCCAGCAGCGCCACCGGGACGGCAGTGAACACTGAAGCTTTCTTT. Translating it yields CASSATGTAVNTEAFF.

The table lists this clonotype with many counts. This chain joins TRBV5-1 and TRBJ2-2; D not certain. The V gene lost 1 base and the J gene lost 6 bases, with 10 bases spanning the gap. CDR3 length equals 14 residues. Germline assignment: CDR1 SGHRS and CDR2 YFSETQ. The CDR3 reads CASSLRLGSGELFF. The CDR3 DNA reads as TGCGCCAGCAGCTTGCGCTTAGGATCCGGGGAGCTGTTTTTT.

This clonotype has ten or more counts. V gene TRBV28 combines with J gene TRBJ2-7, with a possible D match to TRBD2 (5 bases). The germline V gene has CDR1 MDHEN and CDR2 SYDVKM. The CDR3 runs 17 residues. Trimming cost V 5 bases and J 7 bases, with 27 bases left between them. In DNA, the CDR3 is TGTGCCAGCAGTCCCGGCACACTAGAGCCACGAAAGTGGGAGCAGTACTTC. It encodes CASSPGTLEPRKWEQYF.

This clonotype appeared many times. This chain joins TRBV19 and TRBJ2-7; tentative D call: TRBD2 (5 bases). This CDR3 is 13 amino acids long. Trimming left V 7 bases short and J 0 bases short, with 10 bases between. Germline values: CDR1 LNHDA, CDR2 SQIVND (reference sequence). The CDR3 protein is CASKDLSSYEQYF. The CDR3 region has the DNA TGTGCCAGTAAGGACTTATCCTCCTACGAGCAGTACTTC. The whole variable domain, remainder taken from reference TRBV19 and TRBJ2-7, is DGGITQSPKYLFRKEGQNVTLSCEQNLNHDAMYWYRQDPGQGLRLIYYSQIVNDFQKGDIAEGYSVSREKKESFPLTVTSAQKNPTAFYLCASKDLSSYEQYFGPGTRLTVT.